This T cell receptor beta chain was documented in a study of T-cell memory formation after mild COVID-19. The CDR3 runs to 13 residues. The V end was cut by 6 bases, the J end by 2 bases, with 8 bases between. The V gene's germline CDR1 is MDHEN and CDR2 SYDVKM. This clonotype was observed a handful of times. TCRdb used MiXCR to reprocess the 5' RACE reads, holding one entry per CDR3 protein. The sample includes 110,000 to 150,000 distinct CDR3 sequences, about 23% of them seen just once. The TCR originated in an adult woman who had mild COVID-19 (a few samples of this study predate the infection). Cell type and time point are not known. The chain combines TRBV28 with TRBJ1-3, with D unresolved. The material sequenced was PBMCs or a T cell subset sorted from them (not recorded which). CDR3 sequence (DNA): TGTGCCAGCAGACCCTACACTGGAAACACCATATATTTT. Amino acids: CASRPYTGNTIYF. Variable domain in full (rest from reference TRBV28 and TRBJ1-3): DVKVTQSSRYLVKRTGEKVFLECVQDMDHENMFWYRQDPGLGLRLIYFSYDVKMKEKGDIPEGYSVSREKKERFSLILESASTNQTSMYLCASRPYTGNTIYFGEGSWLTVV.